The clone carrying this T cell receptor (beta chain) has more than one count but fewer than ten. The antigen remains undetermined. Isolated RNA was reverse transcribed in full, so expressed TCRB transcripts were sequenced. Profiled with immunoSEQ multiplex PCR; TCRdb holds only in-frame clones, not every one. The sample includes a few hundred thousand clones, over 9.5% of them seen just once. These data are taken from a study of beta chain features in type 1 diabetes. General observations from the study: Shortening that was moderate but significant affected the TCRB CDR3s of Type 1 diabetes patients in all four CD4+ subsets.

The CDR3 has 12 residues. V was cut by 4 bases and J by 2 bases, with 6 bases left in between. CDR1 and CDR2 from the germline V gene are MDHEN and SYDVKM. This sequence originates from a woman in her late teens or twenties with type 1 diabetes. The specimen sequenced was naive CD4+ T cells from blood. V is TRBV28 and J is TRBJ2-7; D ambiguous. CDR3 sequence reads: CASSSLPYEQYF. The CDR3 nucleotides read TGTGCCAGCAGTTCCCTCCCCTACGAGCAGTACTTC.